Here is one T cell receptor beta chain with its context. This sample stems from a study of beta chain features in type 1 diabetes. Across the study: Over all samples combined, over 85 million sorted cells were examined.

Germline loops: CDR1 SGHNT, CDR2 YYREEE (reference sequence). The CDR3 runs 15 residues. V shed 2 bases and J shed 2 bases, with 11 bases lying between them. The investigators reverse transcribed all of the isolated RNA, so they sequenced expressed TCRB transcripts. The data were produced by immunoSEQ multiplex PCR, yet TCRdb's version contains in-frame clones alone and is incomplete. The data hold 970,000 or so clones, with about 17% observed a single time. The origin of this receptor is a woman in her late teens or twenties in good health. The rearrangement uses TRBV5-4 and TRBJ2-1, with D possibly being TRBD1 or TRBD2 (5 bases each). Sequenced: naive CD4+ T cells from blood. The CDR3 region is CASSFSRGTYNEQFF. The CDR3 bases are TGTGCCAGCAGCTTTTCGAGGGGTACCTACAATGAGCAGTTCTTC.